This entry features one TCR beta chain sequence. Its antigen remains unidentified. A 120-subject validation cohort, separate from the roughly 680-subject first cohort, supplied the donors. Sequencing used immunoSEQ multiplex PCR; TCRdb keeps in-frame clones, though not all of them. The table records approximately 260,000 clones, about 86% of them present only once. This sample is part of a study of cytomegalovirus exposure and HLA in healthy donors. Study-wide points: Altogether, 160 or so TCR beta chains were recorded as cytomegalovirus-associated. Cytomegalovirus status, reportedly, was diagnosed with high specificity and sensitivity by the classifier.

Germline V gene lookup returns CDR1 LNHDA and CDR2 SQIVND (reference sequence). The trim removed 6 bases at V and 5 bases at J, leaving 5 bases unmatched. CDR3 size: 14 residues. Sequenced: PBMCs. This sequence joins TRBV19 and TRBJ2-1, with 9 nucleotides matching TRBD1. The TCR comes from a woman aged 18-29 years in good health and CMV-seronegative. CDR3 sequence reads: CASSRRTGDNEQFF. The CDR3 DNA sequence: TGTGCCAGTAGCCGGAGGACAGGGGACAATGAGCAGTTCTTC.